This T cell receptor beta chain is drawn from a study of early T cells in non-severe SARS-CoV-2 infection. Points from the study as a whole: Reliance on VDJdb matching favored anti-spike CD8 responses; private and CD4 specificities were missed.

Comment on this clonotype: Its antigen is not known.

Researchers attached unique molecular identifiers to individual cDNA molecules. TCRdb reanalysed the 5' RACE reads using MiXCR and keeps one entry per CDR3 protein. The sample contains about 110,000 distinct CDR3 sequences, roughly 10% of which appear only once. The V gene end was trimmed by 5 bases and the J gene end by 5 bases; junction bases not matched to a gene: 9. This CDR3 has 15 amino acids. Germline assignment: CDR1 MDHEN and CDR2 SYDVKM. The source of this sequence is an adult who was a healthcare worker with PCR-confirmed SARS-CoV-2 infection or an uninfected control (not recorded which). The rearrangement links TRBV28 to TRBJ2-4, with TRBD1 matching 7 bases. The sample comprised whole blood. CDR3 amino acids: CASSLPDTGENIQYF. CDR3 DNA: TGTGCCAGCAGTCTCCCCGACACAGGGGAAAACATTCAGTACTTC.